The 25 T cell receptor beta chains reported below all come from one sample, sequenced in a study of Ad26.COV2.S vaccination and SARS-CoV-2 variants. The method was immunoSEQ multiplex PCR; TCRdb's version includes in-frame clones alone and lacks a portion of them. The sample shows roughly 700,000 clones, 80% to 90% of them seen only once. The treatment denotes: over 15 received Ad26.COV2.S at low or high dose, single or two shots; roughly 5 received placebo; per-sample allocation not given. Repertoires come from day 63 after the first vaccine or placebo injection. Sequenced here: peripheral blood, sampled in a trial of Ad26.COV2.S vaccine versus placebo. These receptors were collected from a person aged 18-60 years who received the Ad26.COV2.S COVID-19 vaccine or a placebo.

CDR3 sequence: CASSLFTGAFGQYF. CDR3 bases: TGTGCCAGCAGTCTGTTCACGGGGGCGTTTGGCCAGTACTTC. The rearrangement joins TRBV25-1 to TRBJ2-5, with D tentatively TRBD1 or TRBD2 (6 bases each). V dropped 5 bases and J dropped 10 bases, with 20 bases sitting between them. This CDR3 contains 14 residues. Germline assignment: CDR1 MGHDK and CDR2 SYGVNS.

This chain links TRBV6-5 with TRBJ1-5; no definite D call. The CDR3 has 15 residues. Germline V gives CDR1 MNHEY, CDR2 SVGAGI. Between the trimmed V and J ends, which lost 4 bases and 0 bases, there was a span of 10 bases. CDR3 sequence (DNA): TGTGCCAGCAGTTCTAGCCCGAATAGCAATCAGCCCCAGCATTTT. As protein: CASSSSPNSNQPQHF.

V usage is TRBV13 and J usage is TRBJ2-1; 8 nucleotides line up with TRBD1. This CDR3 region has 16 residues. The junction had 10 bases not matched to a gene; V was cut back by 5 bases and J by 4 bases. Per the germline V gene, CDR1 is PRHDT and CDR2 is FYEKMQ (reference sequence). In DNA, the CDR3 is TGTGCCAGCAGCCGAGGTGGGGACAGGCCTTACAATGAGCAGTTCTTC. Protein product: CASSRGGDRPYNEQFF.

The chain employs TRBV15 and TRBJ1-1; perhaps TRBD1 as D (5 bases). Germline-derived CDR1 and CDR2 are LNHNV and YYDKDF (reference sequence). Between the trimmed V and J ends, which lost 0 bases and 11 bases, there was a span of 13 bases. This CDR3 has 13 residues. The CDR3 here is CATSRDLREGAFF. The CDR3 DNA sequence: TGTGCCACCAGCAGAGATCTCCGCGAGGGGGCTTTCTTT. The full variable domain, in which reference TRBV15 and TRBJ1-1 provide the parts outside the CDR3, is DAMVIQNPRYQVTQFGKPVTLSCSQTLNHNVMYWYQQKSSQAPKLLFHYYDKDFNNEADTPDNFQSRRPNTSFCFLDIRSPGLGDTAMYLCATSRDLREGAFFGQGTRLTVV.

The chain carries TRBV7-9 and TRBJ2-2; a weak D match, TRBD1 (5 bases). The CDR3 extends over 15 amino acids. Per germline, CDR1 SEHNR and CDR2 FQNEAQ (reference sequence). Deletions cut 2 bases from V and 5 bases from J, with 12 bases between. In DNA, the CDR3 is TGTGCCAGCAGCTTAACGATAGGGGAAACCGGGGAGCTGTTTTTT. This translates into CASSLTIGETGELFF.

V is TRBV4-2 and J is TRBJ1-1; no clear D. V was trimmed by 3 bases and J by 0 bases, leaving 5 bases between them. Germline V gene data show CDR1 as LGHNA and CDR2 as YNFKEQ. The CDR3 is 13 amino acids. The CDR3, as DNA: TGTGCCAGCAGCCACTCCATGAACACTGAAGCTTTCTTT. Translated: CASSHSMNTEAFF.

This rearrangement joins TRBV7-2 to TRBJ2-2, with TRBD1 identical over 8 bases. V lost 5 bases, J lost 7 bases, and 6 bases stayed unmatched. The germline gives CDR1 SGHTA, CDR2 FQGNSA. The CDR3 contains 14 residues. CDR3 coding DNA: TGTGCCAGCAGCGCAGACAGGGGTGACGGGGAGCTGTTTTTT. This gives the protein CASSADRGDGELFF. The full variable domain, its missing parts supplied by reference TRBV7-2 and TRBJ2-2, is GAGVSQSPSNKVTEKGKDVELRCDPISGHTALYWYRQSLGQGLEFLIYFQGNSAPDKSGLPSDRFSAERTGGSVSTLTIQRTQQEDSAVYLCASSADRGDGELFFGEGSRLTVL.

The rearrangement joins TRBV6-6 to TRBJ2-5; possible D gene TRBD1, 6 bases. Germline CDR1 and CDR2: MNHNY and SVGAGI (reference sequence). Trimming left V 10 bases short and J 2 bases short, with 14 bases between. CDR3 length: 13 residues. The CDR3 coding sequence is TGTGCCACAAAAGGGACACCTCAAGAGACCCAGTACTTC. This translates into CATKGTPQETQYF.

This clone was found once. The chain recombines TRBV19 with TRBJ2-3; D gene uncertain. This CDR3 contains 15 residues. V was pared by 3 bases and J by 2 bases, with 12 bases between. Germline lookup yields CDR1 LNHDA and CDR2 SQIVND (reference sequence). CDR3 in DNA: TGTGCCAGTAGTATGGACCACCTCGCCACAGATACGCAGTATTTT. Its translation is CASSMDHLATDTQYF.

This chain's CDR3 is CASSSTTVNTEAFF. CDR3 nucleotide sequence: TGTGCCAGCAGCTCGACGACAGTTAACACTGAAGCTTTCTTT. The chain is built from TRBV7-9 and TRBJ1-1, with D maybe TRBD1 (5 bases). There are 14 residues in the CDR3. CDR1 and CDR2 (germline): SEHNR, FQNEAQ (reference sequence). V lost 4 bases and J lost 2, with 11 bases in between. Looking up the rest from reference TRBV7-9 and TRBJ1-1 gives the full variable domain: DTGVSQNPRHKITKRGQNVTFRCDPISEHNRLYWYRQTLGQGPEFLTYFQNEAQLEKSRLLSDRFSAERPKGSFSTLEIQRTEQGDSAMYLCASSSTTVNTEAFFGQGTRLTVV.

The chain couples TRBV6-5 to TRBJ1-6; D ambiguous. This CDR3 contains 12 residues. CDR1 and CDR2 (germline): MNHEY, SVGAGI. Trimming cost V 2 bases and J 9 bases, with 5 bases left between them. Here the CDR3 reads CASSYGVSPLHF. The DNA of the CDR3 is TGTGCCAGCAGTTACGGGGTTTCACCCCTCCACTTT.

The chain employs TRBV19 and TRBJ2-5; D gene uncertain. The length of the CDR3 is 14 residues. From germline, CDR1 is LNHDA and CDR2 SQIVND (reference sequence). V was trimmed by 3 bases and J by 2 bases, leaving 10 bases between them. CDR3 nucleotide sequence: TGTGCCAGTAGTATTGCCAGTAGACAAGAGACCCAGTACTTC. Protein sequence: CASSIASRQETQYF.

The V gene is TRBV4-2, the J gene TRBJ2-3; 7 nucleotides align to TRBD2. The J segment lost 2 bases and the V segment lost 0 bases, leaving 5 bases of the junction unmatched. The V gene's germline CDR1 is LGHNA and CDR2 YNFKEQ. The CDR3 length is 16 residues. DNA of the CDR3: TGTGCCAGCAGCCAAGAGGGGGGGGAGGTCACAGATACGCAGTATTTT. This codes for CASSQEGGEVTDTQYF.

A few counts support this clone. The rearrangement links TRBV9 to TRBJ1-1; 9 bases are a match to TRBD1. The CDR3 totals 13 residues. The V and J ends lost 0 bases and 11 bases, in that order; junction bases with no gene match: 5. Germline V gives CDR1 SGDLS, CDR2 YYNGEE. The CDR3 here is CASSVEGTGKAFF. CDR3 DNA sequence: TGTGCCAGCAGCGTAGAGGGGACAGGGAAGGCTTTCTTT.

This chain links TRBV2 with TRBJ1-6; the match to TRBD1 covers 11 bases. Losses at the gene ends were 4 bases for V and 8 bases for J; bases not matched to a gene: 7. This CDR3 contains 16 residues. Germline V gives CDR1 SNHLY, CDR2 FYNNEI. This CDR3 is CASSGTGGALHSPLHF. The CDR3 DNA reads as TGTGCCAGCAGTGGGACAGGGGGCGCCTTGCATTCACCCCTCCACTTT.

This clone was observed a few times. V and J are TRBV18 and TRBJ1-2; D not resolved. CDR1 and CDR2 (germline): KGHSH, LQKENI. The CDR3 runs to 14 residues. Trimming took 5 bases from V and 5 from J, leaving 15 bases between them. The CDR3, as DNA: TGTGCCAGCTCATCTACGGCAGAAGGGTATGGCTACACCTTC. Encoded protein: CASSSTAEGYGYTF.

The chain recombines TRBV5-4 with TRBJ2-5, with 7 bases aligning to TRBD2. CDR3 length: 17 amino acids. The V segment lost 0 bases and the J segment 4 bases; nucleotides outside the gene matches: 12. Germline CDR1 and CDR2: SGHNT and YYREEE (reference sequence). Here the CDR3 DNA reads TGTGCCAGCAGCTTGGAGGCGGGGGATCATCGGCGAGAGACCCAGTACTTC. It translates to CASSLEAGDHRRETQYF.

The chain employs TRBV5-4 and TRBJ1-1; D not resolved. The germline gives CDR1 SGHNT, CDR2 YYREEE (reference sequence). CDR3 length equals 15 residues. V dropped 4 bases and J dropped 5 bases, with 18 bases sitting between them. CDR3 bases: TGTGCCAGCAGCCCAACATGGGAGGCAAGGACTGAAGCTTTCTTT. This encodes CASSPTWEARTEAFF.

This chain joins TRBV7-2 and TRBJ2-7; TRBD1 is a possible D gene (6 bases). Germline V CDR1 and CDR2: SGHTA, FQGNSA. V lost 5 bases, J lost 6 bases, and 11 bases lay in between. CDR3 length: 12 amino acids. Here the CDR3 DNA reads TGTGCCAGCAGCCACCCAGGGGCCGAGCAGTACTTC. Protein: CASSHPGAEQYF.

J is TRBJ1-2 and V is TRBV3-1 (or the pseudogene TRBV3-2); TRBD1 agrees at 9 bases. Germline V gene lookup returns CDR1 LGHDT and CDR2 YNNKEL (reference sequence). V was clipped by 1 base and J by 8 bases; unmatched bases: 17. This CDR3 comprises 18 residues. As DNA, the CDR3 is TGTGCCAGCAGCCAAGCTTTCGGGACAGGGCAAATGTTCGGAGGCTACACCTTC. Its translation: CASSQAFGTGQMFGGYTF.

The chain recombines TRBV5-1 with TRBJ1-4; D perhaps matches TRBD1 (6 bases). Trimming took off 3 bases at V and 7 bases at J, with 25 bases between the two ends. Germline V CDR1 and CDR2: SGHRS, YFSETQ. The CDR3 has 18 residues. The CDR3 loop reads CASSSISRTDSSGEKLFF. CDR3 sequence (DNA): TGCGCCAGCAGCTCTATTTCGCGGACGGACAGTTCGGGTGAAAAACTGTTTTTT.

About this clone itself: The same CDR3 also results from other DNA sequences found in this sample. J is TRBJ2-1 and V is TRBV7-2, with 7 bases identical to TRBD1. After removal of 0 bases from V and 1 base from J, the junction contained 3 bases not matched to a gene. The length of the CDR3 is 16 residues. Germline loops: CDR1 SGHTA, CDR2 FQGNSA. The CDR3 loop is CASSLAAGGSYNEQFF. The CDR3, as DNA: TGTGCCAGCAGCTTAGCCGCAGGGGGTTCCTACAATGAGCAGTTCTTC. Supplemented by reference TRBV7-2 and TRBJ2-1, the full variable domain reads GAGVSQSPSNKVTEKGKDVELRCDPISGHTALYWYRQSLGQGLEFLIYFQGNSAPDKSGLPSDRFSAERTGGSVSTLTIQRTQQEDSAVYLCASSLAAGGSYNEQFFGPGTRLTVL.

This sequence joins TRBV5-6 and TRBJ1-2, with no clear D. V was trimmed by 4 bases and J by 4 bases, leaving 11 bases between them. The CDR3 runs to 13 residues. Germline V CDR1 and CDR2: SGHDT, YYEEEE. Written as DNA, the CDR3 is TGTGCCAGCAGCCCGCTCGGTTCCTATGGCTACACCTTC. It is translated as CASSPLGSYGYTF.

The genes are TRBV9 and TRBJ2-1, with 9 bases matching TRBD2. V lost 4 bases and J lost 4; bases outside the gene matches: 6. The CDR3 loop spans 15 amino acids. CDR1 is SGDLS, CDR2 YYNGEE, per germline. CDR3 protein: CASSLSGSQYNEQFF. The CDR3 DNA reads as TGTGCCAGCAGCCTTAGCGGGAGTCAATACAATGAGCAGTTCTTC.

CDR3 residues: CASSFAGGNEQFF. The CDR3 region has the DNA TGTGCCAGCAGCTTCGCCGGGGGCAATGAGCAGTTCTTC. The V call is TRBV11-3, the J call TRBJ2-1, with D possibly matching TRBD2 (6 bases). From germline, CDR1 is SGHNT and CDR2 YENEEA. There are 13 residues in the CDR3. Trimming left V 3 bases short and J 6 bases short, with 9 bases between. The complete variable domain, with remaining parts taken from reference TRBV11-3 and TRBJ2-1, reads EAGVVQSPRYKIIEKKQPVAFWCNPISGHNTLYWYLQNLGQGPELLIRYENEEAVDDSQLPKDRFSAERLKGVDSTLKIQPAELGDSAVYLCASSFAGGNEQFFGPGTRLTVL.